Listed here are 8 T cell receptor beta chains from one sample, sequenced in a study of shared clonotypes between healthy human individuals (dated by TCRdb to 2020 to 2021). Libraries were constructed by the immunoSEQ multiplex PCR assay. TCRdb holds this immuneACCESS table with in-frame rearrangements only. Some clones are missing; in checked studies, unresolved V genes explain under half, and the rest has no known cause. Present in this sample are some 2,000,000 clones, nearly 97% of which were seen just once. Around 0.13% of the sample is in the top ten clones. Specimen: naive CD4+ T cells sorted from blood. In the paper's terms, the cell subset or site label means: CD45RA+ positively selected. All receptors come from a man between 18 and 35 years old in good health.

The V and J genes are TRBV11-2 and TRBJ1-1; no firm D call. The CDR3 runs to 13 residues. The V gene's germline CDR1 is SGHAT and CDR2 FQNNGV. Deletions cut 4 bases from V and 1 base from J, with 7 bases between. The CDR3 region is CASSSGENTEAFF. The CDR3 nucleotides are TGTGCCAGCAGCTCCGGGGAGAACACTGAAGCTTTCTTT.

The gene calls are TRBV10-3 and TRBJ1-1; no firm D call. CDR1 and CDR2 (germline): ENHRY, SYGVKD. Trimming cost V 7 bases and J 1 base, with 10 bases left between them. The CDR3 consists of 13 residues. The CDR3 DNA follows: TGTGCCATCAAGGCAGGAGAGAACACTGAAGCTTTCTTT. It specifies CAIKAGENTEAFF.

The rearrangement links TRBV4-1 to TRBJ1-5, with D maybe TRBD1 (6 bases). Trimming took 1 base from V and 1 from J, leaving 11 bases between them. CDR3 length: 16 residues. Germline CDR1 is MGHRA and CDR2 is YSYEKL. CDR3 residues: CASSQGRGGSNQPQHF. CDR3 DNA sequence: TGCGCCAGCAGCCAAGGTCGAGGGGGAAGCAATCAGCCCCAGCATTTT.

V usage is TRBV28 and J usage is TRBJ1-4; D unresolved. In germline, CDR1 is MDHEN, CDR2 SYDVKM. Trimming took 5 bases from V and 10 from J, leaving 14 bases between them. CDR3 length: 13 amino acids. The CDR3, as DNA: TGTGCCAGCAGTGGGCCCGGTTGGGGAAAACTGTTTTTT. This translates into CASSGPGWGKLFF.

CDR3 region: CASSGSGPETQYF. CDR3 coding DNA: TGTGCCAGCAGCGGCTCTGGCCCCGAGACCCAGTACTTC. The chain employs TRBV11-2 and TRBJ2-5, with D unclear. This CDR3 spans 13 amino acids. Trimming cost V 5 bases and J 5 bases, with 12 bases left between them. Per the germline V gene, CDR1 is SGHAT and CDR2 is FQNNGV.

This sequence joins TRBV7-9 and TRBJ2-2; D uncertain. With 5 bases removed from V and 8 bases from J, the gap between germline ends came to 21 bases. The CDR3 sequence is 16 residues long. CDR1 is SEHNR and CDR2 is FQNEAQ in the germline V gene (reference sequence). The CDR3, as DNA: TGTGCCAGCAGCGGAGCTAATCCCTTCGGGCAAGGGGAGCTGTTTTTT. Protein product: CASSGANPFGQGELFF.

The chain employs TRBV27 and TRBJ2-7, with 12 positions matching TRBD1. V was clipped by 4 bases and J by 6 bases; unmatched bases: 4. Germline CDR1 reads MNHEY; CDR2 reads SMNVEV (reference sequence). The CDR3 consists of 14 residues. The CDR3 reads CASSSGTGGFEQYF. In nucleotides, the CDR3 is TGTGCCAGCAGTTCGGGGACAGGGGGCTTCGAGCAGTACTTC.

This clone has more than one count but fewer than ten. The chain is built from TRBV7-9 and TRBJ1-5, with 7 nucleotides matching TRBD1. Germline loops: CDR1 SEHNR, CDR2 FQNEAQ (reference sequence). V was pared by 5 bases and J by 5 bases, with 9 bases of the junction left unmatched. CDR3 size: 15 residues. The CDR3 region has the DNA TGTGCCAGCAGCGGGGGGACAGTAGATCATCAGCCCCAGCATTTT. Its protein is CASSGGTVDHQPQHF.